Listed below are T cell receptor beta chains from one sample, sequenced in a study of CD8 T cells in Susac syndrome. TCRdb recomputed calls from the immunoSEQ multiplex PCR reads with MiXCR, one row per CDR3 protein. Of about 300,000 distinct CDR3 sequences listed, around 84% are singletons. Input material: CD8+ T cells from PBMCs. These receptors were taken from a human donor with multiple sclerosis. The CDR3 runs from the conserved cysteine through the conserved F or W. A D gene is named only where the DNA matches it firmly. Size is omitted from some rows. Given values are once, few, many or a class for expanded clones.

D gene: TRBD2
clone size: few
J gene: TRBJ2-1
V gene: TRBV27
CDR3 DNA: TGTGCCAGCAGCCCAGGGACTAGCGGGAGCAATGAGCAGTTCTTC
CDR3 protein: CASSPGTSGSNEQFF

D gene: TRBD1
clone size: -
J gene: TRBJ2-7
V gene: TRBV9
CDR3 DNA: TGTGCCAGCAGCGAGAGGACAGGGGACGAGCAGTACTTC
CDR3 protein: CASSERTGDEQYF

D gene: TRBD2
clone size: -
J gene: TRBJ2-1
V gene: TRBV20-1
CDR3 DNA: TGCAGTGCTAGAGGGGGACTAGCCGGCAATGAGCAGTTCTTC
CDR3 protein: CSARGGLAGNEQFF

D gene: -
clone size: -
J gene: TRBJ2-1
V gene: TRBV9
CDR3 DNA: TGTGCCAGCAGCGTAACGGGGAAGAATGAGCAGTTCTTC
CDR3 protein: CASSVTGKNEQFF

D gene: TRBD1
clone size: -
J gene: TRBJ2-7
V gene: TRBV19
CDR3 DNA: TGTGCCAGTAGTATAGGGGACAGAGTCTACGAGCAGTACTTC
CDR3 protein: CASSIGDRVYEQYF

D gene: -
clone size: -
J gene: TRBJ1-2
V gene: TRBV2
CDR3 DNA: TGTGCCAGCAAGGGGGGATTTTTGGGCTACACCTTC
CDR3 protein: CASKGGFLGYTF

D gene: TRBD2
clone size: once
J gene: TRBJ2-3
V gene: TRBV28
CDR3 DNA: TGTGCCAGCAGCGTTTTGCCCGGGACTAGCGGGAGAGATACGCAGTATTTT
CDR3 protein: CASSVLPGTSGRDTQYF

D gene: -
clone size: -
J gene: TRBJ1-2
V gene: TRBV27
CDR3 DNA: TGTGCCAGCAGTTTATCGGGCAGGCTCTATGGCTACACCTTC
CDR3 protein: CASSLSGRLYGYTF

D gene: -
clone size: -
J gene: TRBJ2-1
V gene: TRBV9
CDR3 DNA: TGTGCCAGCAGCGCGTCTAAGGAGCAGTTCTTC
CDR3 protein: CASSASKEQFF

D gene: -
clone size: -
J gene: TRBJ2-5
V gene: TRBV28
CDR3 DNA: TGTGCCAGCAGCTCCCCGGAGACCCAGTACTTC
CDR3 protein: CASSSPETQYF

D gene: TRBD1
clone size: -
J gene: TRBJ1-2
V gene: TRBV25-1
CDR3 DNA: TGTGCCAGCAGTGAACCAGGGGGCGATGGCTACACCTTC
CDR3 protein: CASSEPGGDGYTF

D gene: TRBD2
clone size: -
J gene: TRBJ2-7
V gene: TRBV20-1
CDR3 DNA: TGCAGTGCTAGAGATAGACTAGCGGGAGTTTCCTACGAGCAGTACTTC
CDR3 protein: CSARDRLAGVSYEQYF

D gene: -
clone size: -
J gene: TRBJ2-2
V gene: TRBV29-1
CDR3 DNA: TGCAGCGTGTCACAGGGCACCGGGGAGCTGTTTTTT
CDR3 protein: CSVSQGTGELFF

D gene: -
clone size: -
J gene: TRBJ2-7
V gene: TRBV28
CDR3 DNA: TGTGCCAGCAGTTCCGACAGGTTTACTATTACCTACGAGCAGTACTTC
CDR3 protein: CASSSDRFTITYEQYF

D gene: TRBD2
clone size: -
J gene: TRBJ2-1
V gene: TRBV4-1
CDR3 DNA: TGCGCCAGCAGCCTTTTAGCGGGAGCGAGTTACAATGAGCAGTTCTTC
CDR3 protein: CASSLLAGASYNEQFF

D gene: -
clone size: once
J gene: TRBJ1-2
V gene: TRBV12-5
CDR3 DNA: TGTGCTAGTGGAGACCGAACAGGGTGGTCCTATGGCTACACCTTC
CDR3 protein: CASGDRTGWSYGYTF

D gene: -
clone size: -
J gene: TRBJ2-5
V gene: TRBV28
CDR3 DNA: TGTGCCAGCAGTTTAATCCAGGACAGTCTACAAGAGACCCAGTACTTC
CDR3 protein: CASSLIQDSLQETQYF

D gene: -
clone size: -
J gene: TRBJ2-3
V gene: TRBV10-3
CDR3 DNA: TGTGCCATCAGTGGCGGAGCAGGGGGGTATACGCAGTATTTT
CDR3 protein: CAISGGAGGYTQYF

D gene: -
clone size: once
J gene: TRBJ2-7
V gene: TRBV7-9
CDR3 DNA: TGTGCCAGCAGCCCCCCAGCTAGCGTCACATGGCAGTACTTC
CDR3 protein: CASSPPASVTWQYF

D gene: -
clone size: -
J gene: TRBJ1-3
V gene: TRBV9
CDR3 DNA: TGTGCCAGCAGCGCCGGGGCATCCGAGGAAAACACCATATATTTT
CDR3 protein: CASSAGASEENTIYF

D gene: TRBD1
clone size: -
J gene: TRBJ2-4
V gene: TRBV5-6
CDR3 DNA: TGTGCCAGCAGAAATTCCGGGACAGGGGAAAACATTCAGTACTTC
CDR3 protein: CASRNSGTGENIQYF

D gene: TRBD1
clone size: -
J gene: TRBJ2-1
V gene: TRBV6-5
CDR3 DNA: TGTGCCAGCAGTTCGAGACAGGGGGCGAAAGAAGTCGGTGAGCAGTTCTTC
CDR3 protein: CASSSRQGAKEVGEQFF

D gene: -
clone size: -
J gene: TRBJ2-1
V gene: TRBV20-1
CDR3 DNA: TGCAGTGCTAGAGATACCTTAGACCGCTACGGGGGACATGAGCAGTTCTTC
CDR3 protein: CSARDTLDRYGGHEQFF

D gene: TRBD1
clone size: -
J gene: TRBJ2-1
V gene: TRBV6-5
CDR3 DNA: TGTGCCAGCAGTTACTACAGGGGTGAGCAGTTCTTC
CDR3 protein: CASSYYRGEQFF

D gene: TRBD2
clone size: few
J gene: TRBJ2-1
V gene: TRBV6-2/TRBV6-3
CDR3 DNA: TGTGCCAGCAGTTACCTTACTAGCGGGAGGGCCAGAGAGCAGTTCTTC
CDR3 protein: CASSYLTSGRAREQFF

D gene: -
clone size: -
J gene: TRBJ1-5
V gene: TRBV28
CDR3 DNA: TGTGCCAGCGTTCGGGGGGCCCAAAATCAGCCCCAGCATTTT
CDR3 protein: CASVRGAQNQPQHF

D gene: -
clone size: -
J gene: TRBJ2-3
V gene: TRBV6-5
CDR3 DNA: TGTGCCAGCAGTTACGCTCTGGAGGGAAGCACAGATACGCAGTATTTT
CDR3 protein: CASSYALEGSTDTQYF

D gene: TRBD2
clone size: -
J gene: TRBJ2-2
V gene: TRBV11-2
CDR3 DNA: TGTGCCAGCAGCTTAGTACTAGCGGGAGGGGTTGCCGGGGAGCTGTTTTTT
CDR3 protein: CASSLVLAGGVAGELFF

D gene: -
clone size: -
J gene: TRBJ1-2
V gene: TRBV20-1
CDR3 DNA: TGCAGTGCTAGAAAGGGGTTATATGGCTACACCTTC
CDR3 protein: CSARKGLYGYTF

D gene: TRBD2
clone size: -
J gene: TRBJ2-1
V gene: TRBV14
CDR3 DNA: TGTGCCAGCAGCCCGGGCGGGAGCTCCTACAATGAGCAGTTCTTC
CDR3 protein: CASSPGGSSYNEQFF

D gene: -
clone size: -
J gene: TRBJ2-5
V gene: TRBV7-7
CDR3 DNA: TGTGCTAGCAGCTCCGCCGAGGGGGGAGTGGAGACCCAGTACTTC
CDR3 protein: CASSSAEGGVETQYF

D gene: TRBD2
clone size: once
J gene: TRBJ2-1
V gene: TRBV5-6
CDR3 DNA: TGTGCCAGCAGCTTCGGGACTAGCGGGCTGAATGAGCAGTTCTTC
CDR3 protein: CASSFGTSGLNEQFF

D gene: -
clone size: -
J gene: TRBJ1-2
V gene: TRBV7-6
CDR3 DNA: TGTGCCAGCGGCTCCTCTTCCTATGGCTACACCTTC
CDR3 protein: CASGSSSYGYTF

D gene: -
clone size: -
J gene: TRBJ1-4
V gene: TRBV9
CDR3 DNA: TGTGCCAGCAGCCCCCGGTACAGCAATGAAAAACTGTTTTTT
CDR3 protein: CASSPRYSNEKLFF

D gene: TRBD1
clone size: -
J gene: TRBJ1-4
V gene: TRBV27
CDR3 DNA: TGTGCCAGCAGGACAAACACAGGGGAGGGGGCGACTAATGAAAAACTGTTTTTT
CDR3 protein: CASRTNTGEGATNEKLFF

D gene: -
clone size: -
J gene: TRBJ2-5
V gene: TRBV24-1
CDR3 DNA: TGTGCCACCAGTGATAATAGCGAGCAAGAGACCCAGTACTTC
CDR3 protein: CATSDNSEQETQYF

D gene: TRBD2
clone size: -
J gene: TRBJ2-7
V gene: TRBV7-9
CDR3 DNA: TGTGCCAGCAGCCCCGTAGGACTAGCAGAGATACAGTACTTC
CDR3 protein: CASSPVGLAEIQYF

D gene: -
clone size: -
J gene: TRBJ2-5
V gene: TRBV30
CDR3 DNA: TGTGCCTGGAGTGTCGGGCGGGGCTGGGGAGAGACCCAGTACTTC
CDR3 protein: CAWSVGRGWGETQYF

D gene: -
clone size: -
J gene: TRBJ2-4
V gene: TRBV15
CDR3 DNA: TGTGCCACCAGCGAGAGGGGAGCCAAAAACATTCAGTACTTC
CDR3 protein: CATSERGAKNIQYF

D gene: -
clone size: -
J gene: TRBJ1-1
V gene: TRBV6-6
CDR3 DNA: TGTGCCAGCAGTTACATTCAGGATGAAGCTTTCTTT
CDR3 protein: CASSYIQDEAFF

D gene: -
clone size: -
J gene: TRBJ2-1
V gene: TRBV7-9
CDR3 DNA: TGTGCCAGCAGCGAAACTAGGATCGAGCAGTTCTTC
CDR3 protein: CASSETRIEQFF

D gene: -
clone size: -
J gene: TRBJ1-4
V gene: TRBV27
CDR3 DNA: TGTGCCAGCAGTCCGGGGGCAGGGGACGAAAAACTGTTTTTT
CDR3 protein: CASSPGAGDEKLFF

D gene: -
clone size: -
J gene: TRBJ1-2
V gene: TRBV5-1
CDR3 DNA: TGCGCCAGCCTATACGGCTACACCTTC
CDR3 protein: CASLYGYTF

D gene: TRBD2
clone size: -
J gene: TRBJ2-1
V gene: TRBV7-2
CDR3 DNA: TGTGCCAGCCCCGGGACTAGCGGTTACAATGAGCAGTTCTTC
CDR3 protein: CASPGTSGYNEQFF